These 24 T cell receptor beta chains were sequenced from one sample in a study of spatial heterogeneity in lung cancer. Time point of the sample: sample taken at primary tumor resection. Study-level points and caveats: Counts of expanded intratumoral alpha and beta TCRs tracked tumor mutation counts.

TCRdb re-called the 5' RACE reads with MiXCR, one entry per CDR3 protein. The table shows about 18,000 distinct CDR3 sequences, with approximately 8.3% occurring only once. Their recognized antigens are unknown. Sample: lung tumor tissue, taken at surgery. These receptors all stem from a male donor with early-stage non-small cell lung cancer.

This chain links TRBV12-3 or TRBV12-4 with TRBJ1-5; 9 bases fit TRBD1. V dropped 6 bases and J dropped 7; count of bases not matched to a gene: 7. The CDR3 is made up of 14 amino acids. Here the CDR3 reads CASSPTGGGQPQHF. The CDR3 region has the DNA TGTGCCAGCAGCCCAACAGGGGGCGGGCAGCCCCAGCATTTT.

In its sample, this clonotype was seen many times. V is TRBV5-1 and J is TRBJ2-2; TRBD1 is a possible D gene (6 bases). The CDR3 spans 16 residues. The ends were cut back, 4 bases at V and 3 bases at J, with 16 bases in the middle. Germline CDR1 and CDR2: SGHRS and YFSETQ. CDR3 in amino acids: CASSALQGLHTGELFF. The CDR3 DNA follows: TGCGCCAGCAGCGCCTTACAGGGCCTTCACACCGGGGAGCTGTTTTTT. Based on the CDR3 plus reference TRBV5-1 and TRBJ2-2, the full variable domain is KAGVTQTPRYLIKTRGQQVTLSCSPISGHRSVSWYQQTPGQGLQFLFEYFSETQRNKGNFPGRFSGRQFSNSRSEMNVSTLELGDSALYLCASSALQGLHTGELFFGEGSRLTVL.

Regarding this clonotype: With a much larger clone just one base away, this may be a read error. This sequence joins TRBV20-1 and TRBJ2-2; D unclear. Trimming removed 3 bases at V and 4 bases at J, with 15 bases between. Germline-derived CDR1 and CDR2 are DFQATT and SNEGSKA (reference sequence). The length of the CDR3 is 15 residues. Here the CDR3 DNA reads TGCAGTGCTAGGACCCCTAGGTTTACCACCGGGGAGCTGTTTTTT. Protein sequence: CSARTPRFTTGELFF.

With respect to this clonotype: This could be a read error, since a much larger clone is one nucleotide away. This rearrangement joins TRBV10-3 to TRBJ1-6; no definite D call. Germline V gene lookup returns CDR1 ENHRY and CDR2 SYGVKD. The CDR3 spans 13 residues. Trimming removed 6 bases at V and 9 bases at J, with 12 bases between. In DNA form, the CDR3 reads TGTGCCATCAGCACAGAGGCTAGTTCACCCCTCCACTTT. This gives the protein CAISTEASSPLHF.

The V and J genes are TRBV11-2 and TRBJ2-1; TRBD1 matches 9 bases. The CDR3 extends over 14 amino acids. CDR1 and CDR2 from the germline V gene are SGHAT and FQNNGV. Trimming took 3 bases from V and 5 from J; bases not matched to a gene: 2. DNA for the CDR3: TGTGCCAGCAGCTTCCGGGACAGGGACAATGAGCAGTTCTTC. Translating gives CASSFRDRDNEQFF.

This clonotype rates as medium-sized. This chain links TRBV11-2 with TRBJ2-4; D uncertain. This CDR3 region has 14 residues. V was cut by 4 bases and J by 2 bases, with 9 bases left in between. The germline V gene has CDR1 SGHAT and CDR2 FQNNGV. The CDR3 coding sequence is TGTGCCAGCAGCTCCATGAGGACCAAAAACATTCAGTACTTC. It translates to CASSSMRTKNIQYF.

This clonotype was counted only a few times. This chain uses TRBV11-3 with TRBJ1-3, with D uncertain. Germline V gives CDR1 SGHNT, CDR2 YENEEA. This CDR3 is 16 amino acids long. Trimming shortened V by 1 base and J by 0 bases, and 10 bases separated the two germline ends. The CDR3, as DNA: TGTGCCAGCAGCTTAGCTTTTGGGAGCTCTGGAAACACCATATATTTT. Residues: CASSLAFGSSGNTIYF.

At least ten counts were recorded for this clonotype. V gene TRBV12-3 or TRBV12-4 combines with J gene TRBJ1-5, with D unresolved. The V and J ends lost 8 bases and 4 bases respectively, with 9 bases between them. The CDR3 is 12 amino acids. CDR3: CASRPGNQPQHF. The CDR3 DNA sequence: TGTGCCAGCCGCCCCGGGAATCAGCCCCAGCATTTT.

This clonotype was recorded a few times. This rearrangement joins TRBV7-2 to TRBJ1-2; D gene unclear. The CDR3 is made up of 16 amino acids. Germline CDR1 SGHTA, CDR2 FQGNSA. V lost 5 bases and J 1 base, leaving 17 bases between the germline ends. The CDR3 region has the DNA TGTGCCAGCAGCCGAGAGTCCTTTTTACTTAACTATGGCTACACCTTC. Translated, it gives CASSRESFLLNYGYTF. Filled out from reference TRBV7-2 and TRBJ1-2, the complete variable domain reads GAGVSQSPSNKVTEKGKDVELRCDPISGHTALYWYRQSLGQGLEFLIYFQGNSAPDKSGLPSDRFSAERTGGSVSTLTIQRTQQEDSAVYLCASSRESFLLNYGYTFGSGTRLTVV.

By its share, this clonotype is medium-sized. V and J are TRBV9 and TRBJ1-2; no clear D gene. The CDR3 is 14 amino acids. Trimming pared 2 bases from V and 2 bases from J, leaving 10 bases between. The V gene's germline CDR1 is SGDLS and CDR2 YYNGEE. The CDR3, as DNA: TGTGCCAGCAGCGTCGCCGGGGTGAACTATGGCTACACCTTC. Protein product: CASSVAGVNYGYTF.

At least ten counts were recorded for this clonotype. The chain has TRBV10-2 and TRBJ2-5; D not certain. Deletions cut 0 bases from V and 1 base from J, with 12 bases between. The CDR3 is 16 amino acids. The germline CDR1 and CDR2 sequences are WSHSY and SAAADI. The CDR3 is CASSESIRSIQETQYF. The CDR3 nucleotides are TGCGCCAGCAGTGAGTCGATTCGGTCAATCCAAGAGACCCAGTACTTC.

The chain recombines TRBV28 with TRBJ2-3; 12 bases agree with TRBD2. V lost 5 bases and J lost 6; bases outside the gene matches: 15. The CDR3 is 18 amino acids. The germline CDR1 and CDR2 sequences are MDHEN and SYDVKM. CDR3 DNA sequence: TGTGCCAGCAGTCCCCTATTCGGACTAGCGGGGTCAGTGGATACGCAGTATTTT. It is translated as CASSPLFGLAGSVDTQYF.

This clonotype has a handful of counts. The rearrangement uses TRBV7-6 and TRBJ1-3; no definite D call. The CDR3 covers 14 residues. Trimming stripped 5 bases from V and 4 bases from J, with 12 bases between. Germline V CDR1 and CDR2: SGHVS, FNYEAQ. CDR3 nucleotide sequence: TGTGCCAGCAGCCCTCAGGCCCAGGGAAACACCATATATTTT. Translating gives CASSPQAQGNTIYF. Variable domain in full (rest from reference TRBV7-6 and TRBJ1-3): GAGVSQSPRYKVTKRGQDVALRCDPISGHVSLYWYRQALGQGPEFLTYFNYEAQQDKSGLPNDRFSAERPEGSISTLTIQRTEQRDSAMYRCASSPQAQGNTIYFGEGSWLTVV.

This clonotype was recorded many times. This chain joins TRBV2 and TRBJ2-5; 7 positions agree with TRBD2. The trim removed 7 bases at V and 5 bases at J, leaving 4 bases unmatched. The germline CDR1 and CDR2 sequences are SNHLY and FYNNEI. This CDR3 contains 12 residues. CDR3 protein: CASMGGRETQYF. The DNA of the CDR3 is TGTGCCAGCATGGGGGGGAGGGAGACCCAGTACTTC.

In its sample, this clonotype was seen many times. The chain uses TRBV20-1 and TRBJ1-6, with 8 positions matching TRBD1. This CDR3 has 14 amino acids. CDR1 is DFQATT and CDR2 is SNEGSKA in the germline V gene (reference sequence). The ends lost 0 bases at V and 8 bases at J; junction bases unmatched: 3. CDR3 region: CSARDGQGHSPLHF. The CDR3 DNA sequence: TGCAGTGCTAGAGATGGACAGGGACATTCACCCCTCCACTTT.

The chain's CDR3 is CASSLQGPQETQYF. As DNA, the CDR3 is TGTGCCAGCAGCCTCCAAGGGCCACAAGAGACCCAGTACTTC. The chain links TRBV7-8 to TRBJ2-5; no firm D call. V lost 5 bases and J 2 bases, leaving 12 bases between the germline ends. Germline CDR1 reads SGHVS; CDR2 reads FQNEAQ. This CDR3 spans 14 amino acids. Using reference TRBV7-8 and TRBJ2-5 for the parts outside the CDR3, the full variable domain is GAGVSQSPRYKVAKRGQDVALRCDPISGHVSLFWYQQALGQGPEFLTYFQNEAQLDKSGLPSDRFFAERPEGSVSTLKIQRTQQEDSAVYLCASSLQGPQETQYFGPGTRLLVL.

Many counts were recorded for this clonotype. This chain joins TRBV6-7 and TRBJ2-1, with 9 bases matching TRBD1. TRBV6-7 is an open reading frame whose function is uncertain. The CDR3 extends over 18 amino acids. The V gene end was trimmed by 0 bases and the J gene end by 4 bases; junction bases not matched to a gene: 10. CDR3 DNA: TGTGCCAGCAGTTACTCTCAGGGCGGACAGGGGCTATACAATGAGCAGTTCTTC. It is translated as CASSYSQGGQGLYNEQFF.

This clonotype has just a few counts. The chain uses TRBV28 and TRBJ1-2; no clear D gene. This CDR3 has 14 amino acids. Germline V CDR1 and CDR2: MDHEN, SYDVKM. Trimming pared 8 bases from V and 5 bases from J, leaving 18 bases between. CDR3 residues: CASQGPVHLYGYTF. The CDR3 DNA is TGTGCCAGCCAAGGTCCAGTCCACTTGTATGGCTACACCTTC.

This clonotype was seen ten or more times. The chain is built from TRBV9 and TRBJ1-5, with 11 bases lining up with TRBD1. With 0 bases clipped from V and 2 bases from J, the junction kept 7 bases outside the gene matches. Germline V gene data show CDR1 as SGDLS and CDR2 as YYNGEE. The CDR3 contains 18 residues. The CDR3 sequence: CASSVARTGGDGNQPQHF. The CDR3 DNA sequence: TGTGCCAGCAGCGTAGCCAGGACAGGGGGCGACGGCAATCAGCCCCAGCATTTT.

The chain's CDR3 is CASSQGIQGVGEKLFF. DNA of the CDR3: TGTGCCAGCAGCCAAGGTATACAGGGGGTAGGAGAAAAACTGTTTTTT. The chain links TRBV4-2 to TRBJ1-4; 8 bases agree with TRBD1. Trimming at V came to 1 base and at J to 8 bases, leaving 9 bases not matched to a gene. The germline V gene has CDR1 LGHNA and CDR2 YNFKEQ. The CDR3 is 16 residues long.

Only a few counts were recorded for this clonotype. This rearrangement joins TRBV19 to TRBJ1-1, with TRBD1 as a possible D gene (6 bases). This CDR3 contains 16 residues. The germline CDR1 and CDR2 sequences are LNHDA and SQIVND (reference sequence). CDR3 protein: CASGGAHGQPNTEAFF. The CDR3 DNA is TGTGCTAGTGGGGGCGCACACGGACAACCGAACACTGAAGCTTTCTTT.

To note about this clonotype: At one of its ends the junction is not consistent with the germline gene, which may arise from a read error. The chain employs TRBV3-1 and TRBJ1-3; D gene ambiguous. Germline loops: CDR1 LGHDT, CDR2 YNNKEL (reference sequence). The CDR3 runs to 13 residues. CDR3: CASSHASLNTINF. The CDR3 nucleotides are TGTGCCAGCAGCCACGCCTCTTTGAACACCATAAATTTT.

The V and J genes are TRBV7-9 and TRBJ2-2; D is unresolved. Germline CDR1 reads SEHNR; CDR2 reads FQNEAQ (reference sequence). There are 13 residues in the CDR3. V was trimmed by 3 bases and J by 3 bases, leaving 5 bases between them. The CDR3 DNA reads TGTGCCAGCAGCTTTGGATACACCGGGGAGCTGTTTTTT. This translates into CASSFGYTGELFF. Using reference TRBV7-9 and TRBJ2-2 for the parts outside the CDR3, the full variable domain is DTGVSQNPRHKITKRGQNVTFRCDPISEHNRLYWYRQTLGQGPEFLTYFQNEAQLEKSRLLSDRFSAERPKGSFSTLEIQRTEQGDSAMYLCASSFGYTGELFFGEGSRLTVL.

The table lists this clonotype with a few counts. An end of the junction differs from the germline gene, which may be a read error. This chain uses TRBV24-1 with TRBJ2-5; the match to TRBD1 covers 10 bases. In germline, CDR1 is KGHDR, CDR2 SFDVKD. The CDR3 loop spans 14 amino acids. The CDR3 is CATQDRGKVEPQYF. CDR3 nucleotides: TGTGCCACACAGGACAGGGGGAAGGTAGAGCCCCAGTACTTC.